Here is one T cell receptor (beta chain) with its context. This receptor's antigen is unknown. No qualities accompany the bases; no much larger clone lies one base away. The patients had resection in Japan or China between the mid-2010s and the late 2010s. Histologic diagnosis of each case was confirmed independently by two lung cancer pathologists on H&E slides. To enrich premalignant or tumor cells for nucleic acid extraction, macro-dissection was performed after pathologic assessment. The AllPrep DNA/RNA FFPE Kit was used to isolate DNA from FFPE tissue. The sample belongs to a study of immune evolution from preneoplasia to lung adenocarcinoma (TCRdb year 2021). Context from the whole study: HLA loss of heterozygosity was observed in roughly 6.8%, 16% and 36% of AIS, MIA and ADC lesions, respectively, and was not observed in any AAH lesions. The overall cohort was made up of fewer than 70 patients with pulmonary nodules who had surgical resection. Whole exome sequencing and methylation data from the same cohort of nodules were integrated with the immune data. A total of 45 to 55 patients contributed TCR sequencing data. According to the study, around 110 samples went through TCR sequencing. POLYSOLVER was used to infer Class I HLA alleles from exome data, while LOHHLA was used to detect allele-specific HLA loss. Sample size was determined by specimen availability and not by a prior power calculation. The study combined immune gene expression, TCR sequencing and multiplex immunofluorescence to profile immune contexture across lung adenocarcinoma precursors and invasive adenocarcinoma. Resected precursor lesions (AAH, AIS, MIA) and invasive adenocarcinomas were compared against paired morphologically normal lung tissue.

The immunoSEQ hsTCRbeta Kit was used to sequence TCR beta CDR3 regions from DNA. Per the original workflow: The ImmunoSEQ Analyzer was used to analyse the TCR sequencing data. T cell clonality was defined as 1 minus Pielou's evenness, as computed on productive rearrangements. T cell diversity was measured with the inverse Simpson index on productive templates. T cell density was TCR beta template counts normalized to usable DNA, estimated by amplifying and sequencing housekeeping genes. Two-sided Kruskal-Wallis tests were used to compare TCR metrics across histologic stages. TCRdb took this table from immuneACCESS and kept in-frame rearrangements with V and J called. Such tables lack part of the clones; where checked against another copy, unresolved V genes explain under half of the gap, and the rest is unexplained. The D gene and trimming were derived from the DNA, and the V and J assignments and clone size from that table. Present in this sample are approximately 4,100 clones, 83% of which were seen just once. Of the sample, about 3% is held by the ten largest clones.

CDR1 is given as SGHRS and CDR2 as YFSETQ, both from the germline V gene. Cut back by 1 base and 2 bases, the V and J ends lie 8 bases apart. Including the terminal cysteine and phenylalanine, the CDR3 comprises 14 residues. CDR3 DNA is the only sequence kept; it has 42 bases, read in frame from the first base. The full study reports these points: Normal lung had the highest top T cell clone frequencies, which appeared to decline progressively from AAH through AIS, MIA and invasive adenocarcinoma. T cell clonality was highest in KRAS-mutant nodules compared with EGFR-mutant or double wild-type lesions. Because all patients came from Japan and China, whether the findings apply to Western populations was uncertain. Normal lung showed the highest clonality, whereas later-stage lesions appeared to have higher T cell density and diversity but lower clonality. The findings reflected association rather than direct causation, and larger cohorts with long-term follow-up and longitudinal biopsies were considered necessary.

The rearranged chain carries TRBV5-1 and TRBJ2-3, with the D gene not clear enough to name. The receptor was derived from a person aged 55 to 75 with lung adenocarcinoma. Sequences were obtained from FFPE minimally invasive lung adenocarcinoma tissue. The meaning of the sample's cell subset or site label: micro-invasive lung adenocarcinoma (MIA). In nucleotides, the sequence is TGCGCCAGCAGCTTGTCGCGGATCACAGATACGCAGTATTTT. It is translated as CASSLSRITDTQYF.